The clone carrying this TCR beta chain was seen repeatedly, ten times or more. The data are from a study of glioma-infiltrating T cells. TCR alpha and beta CDR3 regions were amplified from RNA using iRepertoire nested multiplex PCR. TCRdb fed the multiplex PCR reads into MiXCR, producing one record per CDR3 protein. This table holds about 400,000 distinct CDR3 sequences, 41% found once. The junction had 4 bases not matched to a gene; V was cut back by 4 bases and J by 4 bases. The germline gives CDR1 MNHEY, CDR2 SVGAGI. The CDR3 is made up of 14 amino acids. The sequencing sample was made of glioma tissue, nonneoplastic brain tissue, or PBMCs (not recorded which). This clonotype was sampled from a human donor with low-grade glioma or glioblastoma, undergoing nonglioma brain surgery, or in good health (not recorded which). The rearrangement links TRBV6-5 to TRBJ2-3; 8 nucleotides align to TRBD1. CDR3 loop: CASSFDRGSDTQYF. The CDR3 DNA is TGTGCCAGCAGTTTCGACAGGGGATCAGATACGCAGTATTTT.